These T cell receptor beta chains were read from a single sample in a study of T-cell memory formation after mild COVID-19. TCRdb reanalysed the 5' RACE reads using MiXCR and keeps one entry per CDR3 protein. The sample includes hundreds of thousands of distinct CDR3 sequences, 15% to 20% of them seen just once. Input material: PBMCs or a T cell subset sorted from them (not recorded which). The source is a man aged 18 to 30 who had mild COVID-19 (a few samples of this study predate the infection). Cell type and time point are not known. CDR3s include the opening cysteine and the closing phenylalanine or tryptophan. A D gene is named only where the DNA matches it firmly. Clone size is given for some rows only: seen once, a few or many times, or a class if the clone is expanded.

v_call: TRBV19
j_call: TRBJ1-5
d_call: -
clone_size: -
cdr3_nt: TGTGCCAGTAGAGCAAGGGCTAGCAATCAGCCCCAGCATTTT
cdr3_aa: CASRARASNQPQHF

v_call: TRBV5-1
j_call: TRBJ2-1
d_call: TRBD2
clone_size: -
cdr3_nt: TGCGCCAGCAGCTTGGCCCCTAGCGGGGGGCTGAGCTCCTACAATGAGCAGTTCTTC
cdr3_aa: CASSLAPSGGLSSYNEQFF

v_call: TRBV9
j_call: TRBJ1-5
d_call: -
clone_size: few
cdr3_nt: TGTGCCAGCAGCGTTACAGACAATCAGCCCCAGCATTTT
cdr3_aa: CASSVTDNQPQHF

v_call: TRBV6-2/TRBV6-3
j_call: TRBJ1-2
d_call: -
clone_size: few
cdr3_nt: TGTGCCAGCAGTTCGCGTAACCTAGGCGCGTATGGCTACACCTTC
cdr3_aa: CASSSRNLGAYGYTF

v_call: TRBV5-1
j_call: TRBJ1-3
d_call: -
clone_size: -
cdr3_nt: TGCGCCAGCAGCTTGGCCGAACCGGGAAACACCATATATTTT
cdr3_aa: CASSLAEPGNTIYF

v_call: TRBV6-5
j_call: TRBJ2-2
d_call: TRBD1
clone_size: -
cdr3_nt: TGTGCCAGCCCCGGGATCGCACCGGGACAGGGTATCACCGGGGAGCTGTTTTTT
cdr3_aa: CASPGIAPGQGITGELFF

v_call: TRBV5-1
j_call: TRBJ2-5
d_call: TRBD2
clone_size: few
cdr3_nt: TGCGCCAGCAGCCTGACTAGCGGGGCGCAAGAGACCCAGTACTTC
cdr3_aa: CASSLTSGAQETQYF

v_call: TRBV6-6
j_call: TRBJ1-1
d_call: -
clone_size: few
cdr3_nt: TGTGCCAGCACGTCGAACACTGAAGCTTTCTTT
cdr3_aa: CASTSNTEAFF

v_call: TRBV18
j_call: TRBJ2-1
d_call: -
clone_size: few
cdr3_nt: TGTGCCAGCTCACCACGGGAGGCGGCATACAATGAGCAGTTCTTC
cdr3_aa: CASSPREAAYNEQFF

v_call: TRBV25-1
j_call: TRBJ2-5
d_call: -
clone_size: few
cdr3_nt: TGTGCCAGCAAGAAGGGGGAGACCCAGTACTTC
cdr3_aa: CASKKGETQYF

v_call: TRBV5-1
j_call: TRBJ2-5
d_call: TRBD1
clone_size: few
cdr3_nt: TGCGCCAGCAGCTTGAATCGCAAGGGACAGGCGAAGAGAGAGACCCAGTACTTC
cdr3_aa: CASSLNRKGQAKRETQYF

v_call: TRBV12-3/TRBV12-4
j_call: TRBJ1-5
d_call: TRBD1
clone_size: few
cdr3_nt: TGTGCCAGCAGGGCACCCGACAGGGAAATGGATCAGCCCCAGCATTTT
cdr3_aa: CASRAPDREMDQPQHF

v_call: TRBV12-3/TRBV12-4
j_call: TRBJ1-1
d_call: -
clone_size: -
cdr3_nt: TGTGCCAGCAGAATGAGTGTGAACACTGAAGCTTTCTTT
cdr3_aa: CASRMSVNTEAFF

v_call: TRBV20-1
j_call: TRBJ2-7
d_call: -
clone_size: many
cdr3_nt: TGCAGTGCTAGAGATCTGACCCACGAGCAGTACTTC
cdr3_aa: CSARDLTHEQYF

v_call: TRBV5-4
j_call: TRBJ2-2
d_call: -
clone_size: -
cdr3_nt: -
cdr3_aa: CASSAPSAGELFFF

v_call: TRBV18
j_call: TRBJ2-3
d_call: TRBD1
clone_size: few
cdr3_nt: TGTGCCAGCTCACCAAGGCGGACAGGGGGGTCCCCAGATACGCAGTATTTT
cdr3_aa: CASSPRRTGGSPDTQYF

v_call: TRBV6-5
j_call: TRBJ1-4
d_call: -
clone_size: many
cdr3_nt: TGTGCCAGCAGTTACTCGAAAATTCCTGGGTCGAATGAAAAACTGTTTTTT
cdr3_aa: CASSYSKIPGSNEKLFF

v_call: TRBV5-1
j_call: TRBJ1-1
d_call: -
clone_size: few
cdr3_nt: TGCGCCAGCCTCAGCGAGAACACTGAAGCTTTCTTT
cdr3_aa: CASLSENTEAFF

v_call: TRBV5-1
j_call: TRBJ1-1
d_call: -
clone_size: many
cdr3_nt: TGCGCCAGCAGCTGGGGTAACACTGAAGCTTTCTTT
cdr3_aa: CASSWGNTEAFF

v_call: TRBV28
j_call: TRBJ1-1
d_call: -
clone_size: few
cdr3_nt: TGTGCCACCGAGGCTCAGAACACTGAAGCTTTCTTT
cdr3_aa: CATEAQNTEAFF

v_call: TRBV20-1
j_call: TRBJ1-6
d_call: -
clone_size: -
cdr3_nt: TGCAGTGCTAGATCAGGGCCAGGGGTCGGTTCACCCCTCCACTTT
cdr3_aa: CSARSGPGVGSPLHF

v_call: TRBV27
j_call: TRBJ1-2
d_call: -
clone_size: -
cdr3_nt: TGTGCCAGCAGCACGGACGTGATGTATGGCTACACCTTC
cdr3_aa: CASSTDVMYGYTF

v_call: TRBV20-1
j_call: TRBJ1-2
d_call: TRBD1
clone_size: few
cdr3_nt: TGCAGTGCTAGCCCCGGACAGGCTAATAACTATGGCTACACCTTC
cdr3_aa: CSASPGQANNYGYTF

v_call: TRBV12-2
j_call: TRBJ1-5
d_call: -
clone_size: -
cdr3_nt: TGTGCAAGTCGCTTTCTGGGGAGAATCAATCAGCCCCAGCATTTT
cdr3_aa: CASRFLGRINQPQHF

v_call: TRBV6-6
j_call: TRBJ2-3
d_call: -
clone_size: -
cdr3_nt: TGTGCCAGCATATCCCAGGGTACGCAGTATTTT
cdr3_aa: CASISQGTQYF

v_call: TRBV14
j_call: TRBJ1-1
d_call: -
clone_size: few
cdr3_nt: TGTGCCAGCAGCCAAGAGTCGGAGGCTGAAGCTTTCTTT
cdr3_aa: CASSQESEAEAFF

v_call: TRBV5-1
j_call: TRBJ2-3
d_call: -
clone_size: few
cdr3_nt: TGCGCCAGCAGCATAGACAGCCGCACAGATACGCAGTATTTT
cdr3_aa: CASSIDSRTDTQYF

v_call: TRBV4-3
j_call: TRBJ2-5
d_call: -
clone_size: -
cdr3_nt: TGCGCCAGCAGCCAAGATGTCTGGCCCGGGGGGACCCAGTACTTC
cdr3_aa: CASSQDVWPGGTQYF

v_call: TRBV4-1
j_call: TRBJ2-1
d_call: -
clone_size: -
cdr3_nt: TGCGCCAGCAGCCAAGGGGGGGGGGCCTCCTACAATGAGCAGTTCTTC
cdr3_aa: CASSQGGGASYNEQFF

v_call: TRBV5-1
j_call: TRBJ2-1
d_call: -
clone_size: few
cdr3_nt: TGCGCCAGCACCTTATCAGGGGTTTTCAATGAGCAGTTCTTC
cdr3_aa: CASTLSGVFNEQFF

v_call: TRBV6-5
j_call: TRBJ1-5
d_call: -
clone_size: -
cdr3_nt: TGTGCCAGCAGTTACGCCGGGGCTTATCAGCCCCAGCATTTT
cdr3_aa: CASSYAGAYQPQHF

v_call: TRBV9
j_call: TRBJ2-3
d_call: -
clone_size: -
cdr3_nt: TGTGCCAGCAGCCCCCGGGGACGGGTGGTCCCCACAGATACGCAGTATTTT
cdr3_aa: CASSPRGRVVPTDTQYF

v_call: TRBV6-5
j_call: TRBJ2-7
d_call: TRBD2
clone_size: once
cdr3_nt: TGTGCCAGCCAGCTCGGGAGGCCCTACGAGCAGTACTTC
cdr3_aa: CASQLGRPYEQYF